This TCR beta chain was sequenced in a study of CD8+ T cells in alopecia areata. Study in general: Tofacitinib administration to treated patients was oral, at 5 to 10 mg twice daily. Overall study results and limits: Just one nonresponder means the tie between baseline CD8+ expansion and response stays uncertain.

Extraction and reverse transcription of RNA yielded cDNA as the sequencing template. The assay was immunoSEQ multiplex PCR, and TCRdb's table has in-frame clones only and misses some. The sample gives 150,000 to 200,000 clones, less than 70% of which show up once; 13% to 15% is in the top ten. Germline CDR1 SQVTM, CDR2 ANQGSEA. The V gene lost 6 bases and the J gene lost 11 bases, with 24 bases spanning the gap. The CDR3 is 14 amino acids. As to treatment: oral pan-JAK inhibitor, 5-10 mg twice daily. With regard to this clone: The antigen remains unidentified.

The sample here was CD4+ T cells sorted from blood, taken at week 24, from a patient treated with tofacitinib. This sequence was found in a human donor with alopecia areata. The chain joins TRBV29-1 to TRBJ2-3; possible D gene TRBD2, 5 bases. The CDR3 DNA is TGCAGCGTGTCTGAGGGTACAGCACAGATAGGGCAGTATTTT. Protein: CSVSEGTAQIGQYF.